This T cell receptor beta chain emerged from a study of early stage breast cancer tumors (dated by TCRdb to 2016 to 2017). Notes on the research overall: Of the roughly 15 invasive breast tumors, about 13 were found to be estrogen receptor-positive, progesterone receptor-positive and HER2-negative. A total of some 2.6 million templates, representing around 1.2 million unique clonotypes, were detected across all samples. Most of the 12 ER+/PR+/HER2- tumors were invasive ductal carcinomas, while the other four were invasive lobular carcinomas. The average read coverage per sample was roughly 9.6-fold. Findings and caveats that apply to the study as a whole: Approximately 2.5-fold higher T cell density and higher clonality were observed in tumors than in adjacent normal breast tissue. The small cohort size prevented analysis by tumor subtype. Repertoires from blood and normal breast were more alike than repertoires from blood and tumor, and in about 85% of the 16 patients, comparing each tissue with blood separated tumor from normal. Sequencing bulk genomic DNA from unsorted cells could not capture chain pairing or functional markers like CD4, CD8 and FOXP3. Enriched TCRB sequences shared across patients were found to be mostly commonly generated sequences that were unlikely to play an important role in the tumor microenvironment.

The study profiled bulk TCR beta-chain repertoires in matched peripheral blood, tumor and adjacent normal breast tissue taken from some 15 patients with early-stage breast cancer. Before surgery, whole blood (about 4.5-11 mL) was collected into EDTA tubes and processed within 2 hours. Peripheral blood mononuclear cells were isolated by Ficoll-Paque centrifugation in SepMate-50 tubes. PBMCs were cryopreserved in around 90% FBS with approximately 10% DMSO in aliquots of roughly 2 to 4.5 million cells and stored in liquid nitrogen. Genomic DNA was extracted with the Qiagen AllPrep DNA/RNA Mini kit. CDR1 and CDR2, looked up from the germline V gene, are MGHRA and YSYEKL. Including the terminal cysteine and phenylalanine, the CDR3 comprises 15 residues. Of all the DNA, just the CDR3 is kept, 45 bases in frame from base 1. The V end gives up 4 bases and the J end 3 bases, leaving 6 bases in the junction not matched to a gene.

Each sample was amplified in two independent genomic DNA replicates, using approximately 0.5 ug for blood and roughly 1.5 ug for tumor or normal breast. Following the manufacturer's instructions, the ImmunoSeq Intro kit was used to carry out TCRB sequencing on genomic DNA. The multiplex PCR ran for around 30 cycles using proprietary primers and spike-in control sequences for absolute quantification. An 87-bp fragment spanning the CDR3 and flanking V and J genes was sequenced with single-end 150-bp reads. Each lane of an Illumina MiSeq running version 3.0 chemistry carried seven multiplexed samples, with two replicates apiece. In the authors' own workflow: Raw data were processed with the vendor's proprietary pipeline, and both replicates were merged into a single result per sample. A clonotype was defined as productive rearrangements that share the same V-gene family, CDR3 amino acid sequence and J-gene segment. Clonality was computed as 1 minus the normalized Shannon entropy (Pielou evenness) of TCRB abundances. To estimate T cell density, the total number of templates was divided by the number of input cells, which was inferred from the amount of DNA input. Recon was used with default parameters to estimate total repertoire diversity and clonality. A clonotype was considered tumor-enriched if its abundance in tumor exceeded 0.1% and was at least 32-fold higher than its abundance in normal breast. TCRdb's version of the immuneACCESS table is confined to in-frame rearrangements and falls short of the full clone set. An unresolved V gene accounts for under half of the shortfall where checked; the remainder is of unknown origin. That table is the source of V, J and clone size, and D and trimming were worked out from the DNA. This sample holds 45,000 to 50,000 clones; roughly 80% were observed only once. The biggest ten clones account for under 1.5% of the sample.

Notes on this clone: The target of this receptor is not known. Qualities for individual bases were not recorded, and no much larger clone is one base off.

This clonotype was sampled from a person between 50 and 60 years old with breast cancer. Sequenced material: blood. The chain uses TRBV4-1 and TRBJ2-1, with 7 bases matching TRBD2. CDR3 protein: CASSPGLGFYNEQFF. In nucleotides, the sequence is TGCGCCAGCAGCCCCGGACTAGGTTTCTACAATGAGCAGTTCTTC.